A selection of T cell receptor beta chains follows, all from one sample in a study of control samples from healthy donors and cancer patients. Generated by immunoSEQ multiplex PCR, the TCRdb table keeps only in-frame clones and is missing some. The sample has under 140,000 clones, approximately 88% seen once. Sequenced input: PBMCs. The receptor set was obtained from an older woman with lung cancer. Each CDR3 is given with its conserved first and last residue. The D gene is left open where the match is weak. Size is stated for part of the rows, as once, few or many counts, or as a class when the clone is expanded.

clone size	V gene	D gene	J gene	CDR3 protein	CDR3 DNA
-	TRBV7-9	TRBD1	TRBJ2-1	CASSWTGSDEQFF	TGTGCCAGCAGCTGGACAGGGAGCGATGAGCAGTTCTTC
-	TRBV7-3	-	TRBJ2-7	CASSLTPRTDGYEQYF	TGTGCCAGCAGCTTAACTCCCCGGACAGATGGCTACGAGCAGTACTTC
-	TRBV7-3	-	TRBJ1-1	CASSLTGRANTEAFF	TGTGCCAGCAGCTTAACCGGACGGGCGAACACTGAAGCTTTCTTT
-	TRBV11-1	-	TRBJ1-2	CASSWSQGNYGYTF	TGTGCCAGCAGCTGGTCCCAGGGGAACTATGGCTACACCTTC
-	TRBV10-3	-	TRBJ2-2	CAISESITNTGELFF	TGTGCCATCAGTGAGTCGATCACCAACACCGGGGAGCTGTTTTTT
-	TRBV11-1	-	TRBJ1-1	CASSLTSYTRVTEAFF	TGTGCCAGCAGCTTAACAAGCTACACCCGGGTAACTGAAGCTTTCTTT
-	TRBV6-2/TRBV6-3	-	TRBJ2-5	CASSYYLGREGAGAQYF	TGTGCCAGCAGTTACTACCTCGGCAGGGAGGGGGCGGGGGCCCAGTACTTC
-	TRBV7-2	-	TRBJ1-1	CASSPRLGAAEAFF	TGTGCCAGCAGCCCGAGATTGGGGGCCGCTGAAGCTTTCTTT
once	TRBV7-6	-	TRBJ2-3	CASSLMLSSDTQYF	TGTGCCAGCAGCTTAATGCTTAGTTCAGATACGCAGTATTTT
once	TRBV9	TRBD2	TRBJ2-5	CASSISTGGVRETQYF	TGTGCCAGCAGCATCTCCACGGGGGGGGTCAGGGAGACCCAGTACTTC
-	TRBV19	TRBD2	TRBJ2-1	CASSTSGVYNEQFF	TGTGCCAGTAGTACTAGCGGGGTTTACAATGAGCAGTTCTTC
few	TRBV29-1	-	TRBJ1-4	CSVTGDREKLFF	TGCAGCGTGACGGGGGATCGAGAAAAACTGTTTTTT
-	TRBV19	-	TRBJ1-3	CASTPRTVSSGNTIYF	TGTGCCAGTACCCCAAGGACAGTAAGCTCTGGAAACACCATATATTTT
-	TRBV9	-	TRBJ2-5	CASSVAQSRETQYF	TGTGCCAGCAGCGTAGCGCAGTCCAGGGAGACCCAGTACTTC
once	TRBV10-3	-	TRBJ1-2	CAISADVDFYGYTF	TGTGCCATCAGTGCGGACGTAGACTTCTATGGCTACACCTTC
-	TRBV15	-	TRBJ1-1	CATSWGQNTEAFF	TGTGCCACCAGCTGGGGTCAGAACACTGAAGCTTTCTTT
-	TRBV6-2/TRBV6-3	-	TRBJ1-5	CASSYSQGRGNQPQHF	TGTGCCAGCAGTTACTCGCAGGGGAGAGGCAATCAGCCCCAGCATTTT
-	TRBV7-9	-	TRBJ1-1	CASSLLGDTEAFF	TGTGCCAGCAGCTTACTGGGGGACACTGAAGCTTTCTTT
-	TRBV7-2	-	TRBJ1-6	CASSFPGLNNSPLHF	TGTGCCAGCAGCTTTCCCGGGCTCAATAATTCACCCCTCCACTTT
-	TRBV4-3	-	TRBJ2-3	CASSQVSDPSGSTDTQYF	TGCGCCAGCAGCCAAGTCTCGGACCCCTCCGGCTCCACAGATACGCAGTATTTT
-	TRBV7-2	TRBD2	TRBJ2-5	CASSKLAGAQETQYF	TGTGCCAGCAGCAAACTAGCGGGGGCCCAAGAGACCCAGTACTTC
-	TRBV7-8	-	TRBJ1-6	CASSPQGGNSPLHF	TGTGCCAGCAGTCCTCAGGGTGGCAATTCACCCCTCCACTTT
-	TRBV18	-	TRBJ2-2	CASSPGLAGELFF	TGTGCCAGCTCACCGGGGCTAGCCGGGGAGCTGTTTTTT
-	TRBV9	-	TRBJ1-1	CASSVGLDTEAFF	TGTGCCAGCAGCGTAGGGTTGGACACTGAAGCTTTCTTT
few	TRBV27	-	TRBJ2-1	CASSWGSWGEQFF	TGTGCCAGCAGTTGGGGGAGCTGGGGAGAGCAGTTCTTC
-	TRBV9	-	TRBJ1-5	CASSVVKGPNQPQHF	TGTGCCAGCAGCGTAGTTAAGGGGCCCAATCAGCCCCAGCATTTT
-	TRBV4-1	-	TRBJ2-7	CASSQEWSYEQYF	TGCGCCAGCAGCCAAGAATGGTCCTACGAGCAGTACTTC
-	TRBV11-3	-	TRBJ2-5	CASSLAGRAVGQETQYF	TGTGCCAGCAGCTTAGCGGGCCGTGCGGTAGGTCAAGAGACCCAGTACTTC
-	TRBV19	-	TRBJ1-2	CASSIEEGYGYTF	TGTGCCAGTAGTATAGAAGAGGGCTATGGCTACACCTTC
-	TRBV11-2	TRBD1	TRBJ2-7	CASSLAGQGIYEQYF	TGTGCCAGCAGCTTAGCGGGACAGGGGATCTACGAGCAGTACTTC
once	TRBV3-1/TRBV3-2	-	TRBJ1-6	CASSQVKGGGGLHF	TGTGCCAGCAGCCAAGTGAAGGGGGGAGGGGGGCTCCACTTT
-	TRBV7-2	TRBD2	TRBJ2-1	CASSSMGTSGAYNEQFF	TGTGCCAGCAGCTCGATGGGGACTAGCGGGGCCTACAATGAGCAGTTCTTC
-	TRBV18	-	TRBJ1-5	CASSPGGQAFDGNQPQHF	TGTGCCAGCTCACCAGGTGGGCAGGCTTTTGACGGAAATCAGCCCCAGCATTTT
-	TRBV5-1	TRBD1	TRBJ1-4	CASSPGTANEKLFF	TGCGCCAGCAGCCCCGGGACAGCTAATGAAAAACTGTTTTTT
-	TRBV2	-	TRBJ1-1	CASSERGLGAFF	TGTGCCAGCAGTGAACGAGGGTTAGGGGCTTTCTTT
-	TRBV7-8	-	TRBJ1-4	CASSLEWSSAPTNEKLFF	TGTGCCAGCAGCTTAGAGTGGAGTTCGGCCCCAACTAATGAAAAACTGTTTTTT
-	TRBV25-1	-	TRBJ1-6	CASSESAGVNSPLHF	TGTGCCAGCAGTGAATCGGCAGGGGTCAATTCACCCCTCCACTTT
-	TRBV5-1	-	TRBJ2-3	CASSLFSNGADTQYF	TGCGCCAGCAGCTTGTTTTCGAATGGGGCAGATACGCAGTATTTT
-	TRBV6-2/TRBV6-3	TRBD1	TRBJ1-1	CASSYSGQGTEAFF	TGTGCCAGCAGTTACTCAGGACAGGGGACTGAAGCTTTCTTT
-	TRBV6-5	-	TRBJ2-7	CASRRDTPTYEQYF	TGTGCCAGCAGGCGGGACACACCAACCTACGAGCAGTACTTC
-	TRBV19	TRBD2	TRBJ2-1	CASTRTSGSYNEQFF	TGTGCCAGTACAAGGACTAGCGGCTCCTACAATGAGCAGTTCTTC
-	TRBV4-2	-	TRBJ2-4	CASSQDLTGPTWRRRDIQYF	TGTGCCAGCAGCCAAGATCTTACAGGGCCTACCTGGCGTCGAAGGGACATTCAGTACTTC
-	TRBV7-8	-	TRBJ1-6	CASSLQDSPLHF	TGTGCCAGCAGCTTACAGGATTCACCCCTCCACTTT
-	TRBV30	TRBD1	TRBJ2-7	CAWSDPGTGTYEQYF	TGTGCCTGGAGTGATCCCGGGACAGGGACCTACGAGCAGTACTTC
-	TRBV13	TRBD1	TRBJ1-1	CASSLGRQGKGGTEAFF	TGTGCCAGCAGCTTAGGCCGACAGGGGAAGGGCGGGACTGAAGCTTTCTTT
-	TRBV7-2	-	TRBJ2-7	CASSSRGQDTYEQYF	TGTGCCAGCAGCTCGAGGGGCCAGGACACCTACGAGCAGTACTTC
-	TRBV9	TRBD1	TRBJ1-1	CASTTGGYMNTEAFF	TGTGCCAGCACCACAGGGGGTTACATGAACACTGAAGCTTTCTTT
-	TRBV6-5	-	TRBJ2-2	CASQSRHTGVGELFF	TGTGCCAGCCAATCCCGACACACGGGGGTCGGGGAGCTGTTTTTT
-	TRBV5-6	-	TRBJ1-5	CASSFRNQPQHF	TGTGCCAGCAGCTTTCGTAATCAGCCCCAGCATTTT
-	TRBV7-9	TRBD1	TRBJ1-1	CASSSHRTGGKGTEAFF	TGTGCCAGCAGCTCTCACCGGACAGGAGGTAAGGGTACTGAAGCTTTCTTT
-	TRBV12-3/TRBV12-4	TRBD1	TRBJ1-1	CASSLDRGAFF	TGTGCCAGCAGTTTGGACAGGGGGGCTTTCTTT
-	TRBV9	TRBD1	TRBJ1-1	CASSSRTGNTEAFF	TGTGCCAGCAGCTCCAGGACAGGGAACACTGAAGCTTTCTTT
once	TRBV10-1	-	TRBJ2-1	CASSESLFGDNEQFF	TGCGCCAGCAGTGAGTCCCTTTTCGGGGACAATGAGCAGTTCTTC
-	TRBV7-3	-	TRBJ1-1	CASSLNGLMNTEAFF	TGTGCCAGCAGCTTAAACGGGCTCATGAACACTGAAGCTTTCTTT
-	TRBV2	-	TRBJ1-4	CASSLMTGTNEKLFF	TGTGCCAGCAGCCTAATGACAGGAACTAATGAAAAACTGTTTTTT
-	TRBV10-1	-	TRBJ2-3	CASSRQVFPHCDTQYF	TGCGCCAGCAGCCGACAGGTATTCCCTCATTGTGATACGCAGTATTTT
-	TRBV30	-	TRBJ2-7	CAWSHIFGYEQYF	TGTGCCTGGAGTCACATCTTTGGCTACGAGCAGTACTTC
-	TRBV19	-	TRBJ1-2	CASSIDSRGRGGYTF	TGTGCCAGTAGTATAGATTCTCGGGGCCGGGGTGGCTACACCTTC
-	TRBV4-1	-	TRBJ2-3	CASSQEDLAFVPDTQYF	TGCGCCAGCAGCCAAGAGGATCTAGCTTTTGTCCCCGATACGCAGTATTTT
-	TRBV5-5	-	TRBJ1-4	CASSPGTANEKLFF	TGTGCCAGCAGCCCGGGCACAGCAAATGAAAAACTGTTTTTT